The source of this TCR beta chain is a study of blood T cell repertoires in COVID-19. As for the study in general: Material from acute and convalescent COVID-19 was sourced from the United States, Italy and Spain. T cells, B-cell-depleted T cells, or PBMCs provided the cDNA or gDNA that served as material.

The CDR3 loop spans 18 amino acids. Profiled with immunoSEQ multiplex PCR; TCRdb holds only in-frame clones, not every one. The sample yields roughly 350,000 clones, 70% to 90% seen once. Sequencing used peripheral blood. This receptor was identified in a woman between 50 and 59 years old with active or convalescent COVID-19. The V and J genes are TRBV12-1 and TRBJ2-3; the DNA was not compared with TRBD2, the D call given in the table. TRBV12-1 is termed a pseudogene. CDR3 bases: TGTGCCAGCAGCTTTATCGGGACTAGCGGGAGGGGAGCAGATACGCAGTATTTT. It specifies CASSFIGTSGRGADTQYF.